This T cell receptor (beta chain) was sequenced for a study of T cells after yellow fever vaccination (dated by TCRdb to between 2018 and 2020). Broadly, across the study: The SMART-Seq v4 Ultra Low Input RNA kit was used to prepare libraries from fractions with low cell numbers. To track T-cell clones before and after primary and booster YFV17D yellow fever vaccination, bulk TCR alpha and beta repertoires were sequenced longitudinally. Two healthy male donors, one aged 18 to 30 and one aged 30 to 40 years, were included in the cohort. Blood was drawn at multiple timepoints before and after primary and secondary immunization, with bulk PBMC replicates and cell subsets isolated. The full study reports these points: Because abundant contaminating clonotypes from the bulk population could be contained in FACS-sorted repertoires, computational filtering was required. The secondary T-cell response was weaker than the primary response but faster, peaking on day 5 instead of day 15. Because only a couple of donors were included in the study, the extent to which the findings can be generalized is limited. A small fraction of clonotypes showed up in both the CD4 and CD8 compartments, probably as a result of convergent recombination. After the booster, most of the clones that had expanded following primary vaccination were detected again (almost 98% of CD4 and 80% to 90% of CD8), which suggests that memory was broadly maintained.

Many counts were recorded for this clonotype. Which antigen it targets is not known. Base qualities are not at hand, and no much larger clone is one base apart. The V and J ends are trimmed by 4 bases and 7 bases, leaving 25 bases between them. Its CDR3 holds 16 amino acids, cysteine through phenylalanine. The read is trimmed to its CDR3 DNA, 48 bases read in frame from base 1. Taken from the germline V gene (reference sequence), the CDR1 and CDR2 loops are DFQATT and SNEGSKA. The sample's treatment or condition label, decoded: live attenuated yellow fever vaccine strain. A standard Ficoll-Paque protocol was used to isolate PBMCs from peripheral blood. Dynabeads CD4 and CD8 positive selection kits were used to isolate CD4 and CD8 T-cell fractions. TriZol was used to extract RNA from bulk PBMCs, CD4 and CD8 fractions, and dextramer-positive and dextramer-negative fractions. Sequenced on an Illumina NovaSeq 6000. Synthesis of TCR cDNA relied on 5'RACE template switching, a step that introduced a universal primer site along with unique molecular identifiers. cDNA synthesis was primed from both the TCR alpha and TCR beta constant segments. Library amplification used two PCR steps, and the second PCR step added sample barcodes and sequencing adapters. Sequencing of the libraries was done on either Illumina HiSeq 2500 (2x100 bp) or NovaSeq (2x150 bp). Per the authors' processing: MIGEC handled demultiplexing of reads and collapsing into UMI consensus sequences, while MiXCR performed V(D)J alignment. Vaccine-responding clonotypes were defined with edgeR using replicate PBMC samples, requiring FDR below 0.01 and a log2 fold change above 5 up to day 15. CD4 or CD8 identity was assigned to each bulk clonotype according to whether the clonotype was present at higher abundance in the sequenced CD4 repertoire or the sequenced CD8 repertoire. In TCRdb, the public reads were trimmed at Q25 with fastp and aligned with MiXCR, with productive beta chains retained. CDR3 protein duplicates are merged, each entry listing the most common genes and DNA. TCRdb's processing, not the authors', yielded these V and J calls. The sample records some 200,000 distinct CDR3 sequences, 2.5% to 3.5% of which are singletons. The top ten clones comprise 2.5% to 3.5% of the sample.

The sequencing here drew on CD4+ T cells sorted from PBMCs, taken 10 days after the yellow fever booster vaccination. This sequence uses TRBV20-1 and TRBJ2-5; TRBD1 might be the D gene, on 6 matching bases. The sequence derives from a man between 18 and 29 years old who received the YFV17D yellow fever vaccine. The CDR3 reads CSATTTTGLSVGTQYF. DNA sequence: TGCAGTGCTACCACGACGACAGGATTGTCCGTAGGGACCCAGTACTTC.